This is a list of T cell receptor beta chains from one sample in a study of CD8+CD57+ T cells in acquired aplastic anemia. TCRdb reprocessed the reads with MiXCR, giving one entry per CDR3 protein. The table records 260,000 or so distinct CDR3 sequences, 45% to 50% of them present only once. Specimen: sorted CD4+, CD8+, or CD8+CD57+ T cells (not recorded which) from PBMCs. These receptors were taken from a human donor with aplastic anemia. CDR3s include the opening cysteine and the closing phenylalanine or tryptophan. Only part of the rows carry a size: once, few, many, or a class if the clone is expanded.

CDR3aa: CAISGQGFSGNTIYF
len: 15
v_gene: TRBV10-3
abundance: -

CDR3aa: CASGLVGTTEAFF
len: 13
v_gene: TRBV12-5
abundance: many

CDR3aa: CSACKGRSHDEQFF
len: 14
v_gene: TRBV20-1
abundance: few

CDR3aa: CASSLAFAGNQETQYF
len: 16
v_gene: TRBV7-9
abundance: -

CDR3aa: CSARPEMVGRALTQYF
len: 16
v_gene: TRBV20-1
abundance: many

CDR3aa: CASSQRTGNYNSPLHF
len: 16
v_gene: TRBV4-3
abundance: -

CDR3aa: CASSTPGQGVYTF
len: 13
v_gene: TRBV7-2
abundance: -

CDR3aa: CASSFGRTPHEQYF
len: 14
v_gene: TRBV7-8
abundance: few

CDR3aa: CASSPGSSSYEQYF
len: 14
v_gene: TRBV7-2
abundance: -

CDR3aa: CASSPGQTTGELFF
len: 14
v_gene: TRBV6-5
abundance: -

CDR3aa: CASSLGAGRGTGELFF
len: 16
v_gene: TRBV13
abundance: many

CDR3aa: CSVDEGQGNMDGYTF
len: 15
v_gene: TRBV29-1
abundance: -

CDR3aa: CATSRVGGSYDEQFF
len: 15
v_gene: TRBV15
abundance: many

CDR3aa: CAISWTSGSIYNEQFF
len: 16
v_gene: TRBV10-3
abundance: -

CDR3aa: CSVGTGEGTEAFF
len: 13
v_gene: TRBV29-1
abundance: few

CDR3aa: CASTFSRTDTQYF
len: 13
v_gene: TRBV27
abundance: many

CDR3aa: CASSLGGGETQYF
len: 13
v_gene: TRBV7-8
abundance: few

CDR3aa: CASSSVRGQQNTEAFF
len: 16
v_gene: TRBV28
abundance: -

CDR3aa: CASSLDRGQSYEQYF
len: 15
v_gene: TRBV5-8
abundance: many

CDR3aa: CASSEPGQGENEQYF
len: 15
v_gene: TRBV2
abundance: few

CDR3aa: CATSSQQGVDEQYF
len: 14
v_gene: TRBV15
abundance: -

CDR3aa: CASSESASGYHEQFF
len: 15
v_gene: TRBV9
abundance: many

CDR3aa: CASSLGPGTNEQYF
len: 14
v_gene: TRBV18
abundance: -

CDR3aa: CASSHRRASTGELFF
len: 15
v_gene: TRBV7-8
abundance: few

CDR3aa: CASSFSQDTTGELFF
len: 15
v_gene: TRBV7-6
abundance: -

CDR3aa: CASGLIRGTGELFF
len: 14
v_gene: TRBV12-5
abundance: few

CDR3aa: CAISEWGDRDNSPLHF
len: 16
v_gene: TRBV10-3
abundance: -

CDR3aa: CASSLKGGGEAFF
len: 13
v_gene: TRBV7-8
abundance: -

CDR3aa: CASSLGADRFGAFF
len: 14
v_gene: TRBV5-1
abundance: -

CDR3aa: CSAPERAGGEDTQYF
len: 15
v_gene: TRBV20-1
abundance: many

CDR3aa: CASSESNYGYTF
len: 12
v_gene: TRBV2
abundance: many